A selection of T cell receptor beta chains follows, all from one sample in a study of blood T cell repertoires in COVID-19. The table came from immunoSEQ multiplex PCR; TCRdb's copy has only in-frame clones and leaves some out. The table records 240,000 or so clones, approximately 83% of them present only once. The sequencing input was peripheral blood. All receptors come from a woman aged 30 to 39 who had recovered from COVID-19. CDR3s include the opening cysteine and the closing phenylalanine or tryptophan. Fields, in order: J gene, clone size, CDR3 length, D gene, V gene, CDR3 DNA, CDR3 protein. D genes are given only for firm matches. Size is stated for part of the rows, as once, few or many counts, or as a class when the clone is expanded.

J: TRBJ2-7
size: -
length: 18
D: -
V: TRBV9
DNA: TGTGCCAGCAGCGACACGGCGGGGACTGGAAAAGAGAGTTACGAGCAGTACTTC
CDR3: CASSDTAGTGKESYEQYF

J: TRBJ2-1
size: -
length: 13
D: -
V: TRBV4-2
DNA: TGTGCCAGCAGCCAAGCCAGGAGGGATGAGCAGTTCTTC
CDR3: CASSQARRDEQFF

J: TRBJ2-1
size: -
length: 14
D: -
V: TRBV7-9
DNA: TGTGCCAGCAGCTTGTACGGTACCTACAATGAGCAGTTCTTC
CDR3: CASSLYGTYNEQFF

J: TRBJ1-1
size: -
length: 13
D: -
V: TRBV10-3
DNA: TGTGCCACCCGGGGTTCTGGGAACACTGAAGCTTTCTTT
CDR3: CATRGSGNTEAFF

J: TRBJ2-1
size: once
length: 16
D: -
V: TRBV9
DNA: TGTGCCAGCAGCGTGGCCGGGGAAGTCTCCTACAATGAGCAGTTCTTC
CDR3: CASSVAGEVSYNEQFF

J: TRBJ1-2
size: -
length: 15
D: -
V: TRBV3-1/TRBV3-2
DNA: TGTGCCAGCGGGGAGCTCGACCGCTCAAACTATGGCTACACCTTC
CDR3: CASGELDRSNYGYTF

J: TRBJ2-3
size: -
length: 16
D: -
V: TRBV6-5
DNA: TGTGCCAGCAGTTACTCGACAGACCCTAGCACAGATACGCAGTATTTT
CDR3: CASSYSTDPSTDTQYF

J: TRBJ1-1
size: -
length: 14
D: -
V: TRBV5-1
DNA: TGCGCCAGCAGTAATCAGGGATGGAGCACTGAAGCTTTCTTT
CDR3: CASSNQGWSTEAFF

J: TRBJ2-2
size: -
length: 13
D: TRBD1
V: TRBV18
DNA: TGTGCCAGCTCACAGGGGGCTCCCGGGGAGCTGTTTTTT
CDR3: CASSQGAPGELFF

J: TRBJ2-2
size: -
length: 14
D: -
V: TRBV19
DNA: TGTGCCAGTAGTGCCATACAGGGAACCGGGGAGCTGTTTTTT
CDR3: CASSAIQGTGELFF

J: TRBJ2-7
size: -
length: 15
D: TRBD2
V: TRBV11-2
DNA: TGTGCCAGCAGTACAGGACTAGCGGGGGACTACGAGCAGTACTTC
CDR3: CASSTGLAGDYEQYF

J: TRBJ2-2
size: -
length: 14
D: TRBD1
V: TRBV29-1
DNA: TGCAGCGTTCTTCCAGGGGGCGCGAACGGGGAGCTGTTTTTT
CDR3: CSVLPGGANGELFF